There are a few counts of the clone carrying this TCR beta chain. Its specificity is not known. Unique molecular identifiers featured in how the TCRbeta library was prepared. TCRdb recomputed calls from the PCR reads with MiXCR, one row per CDR3 protein. The repertoire holds approximately 980,000 distinct CDR3 sequences, with about 29% as singletons. This entry is derived from a study of T-cell reconstitution after alpha-beta-depleted transplantation in children. Overall study results and limits: Reported findings indicate that, about two months after transplant, alpha-beta T cells came from several hundred expanded clones, which were derived from non-depleted graft cells. Newly generated T cells supplied most T-cell counts and diversity one year post-transplant.

The V and J ends lost 3 bases and 5 bases, in that order; junction bases with no gene match: 10. This CDR3 has 16 residues. V is TRBV12-3 or TRBV12-4 and J is TRBJ1-1; TRBD1 matches 9 bases. The receptor's source is a boy in the first two years of life who had a stem cell transplant for SCID, so the T cells may come from the graft donor. Sequenced material: PBMCs, mostly from graft donor cells, taken 360 days after TCRalphabeta/CD19-depleted stem cell transplant. The CDR3 DNA follows: TGTGCCAGCAGTTTCCGATCAGGGACAGGGAGGACTGAAGCTTTCTTT. Its protein product is CASSFRSGTGRTEAFF.